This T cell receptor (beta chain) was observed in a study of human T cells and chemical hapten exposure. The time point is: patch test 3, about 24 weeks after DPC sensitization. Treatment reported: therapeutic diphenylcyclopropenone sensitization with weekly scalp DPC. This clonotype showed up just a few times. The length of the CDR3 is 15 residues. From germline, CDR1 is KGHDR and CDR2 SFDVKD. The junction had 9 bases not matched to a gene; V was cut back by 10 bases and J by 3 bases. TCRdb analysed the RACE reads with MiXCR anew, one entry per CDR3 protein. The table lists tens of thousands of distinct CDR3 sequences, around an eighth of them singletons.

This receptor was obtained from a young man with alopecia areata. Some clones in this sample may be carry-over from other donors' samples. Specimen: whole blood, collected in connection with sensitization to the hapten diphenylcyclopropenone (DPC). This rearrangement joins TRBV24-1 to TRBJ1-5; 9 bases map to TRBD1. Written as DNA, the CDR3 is TGTGCCACAGCCTGGGGGACAGGGAACAATCAGCCCCAGCATTTT. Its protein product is CATAWGTGNNQPQHF.